These 18 T cell receptor beta chains were all obtained from the same sample, sequenced in a study of blood T cell repertoires in COVID-19 (dated by TCRdb to 2019 to 2021). Library preparation employed the immunoSEQ multiplex PCR assay. TCRdb's version of the immuneACCESS table is confined to in-frame rearrangements and falls short of the full clone set. An unresolved V gene accounts for under half of the shortfall where checked; the remainder is of unknown origin. This sample lists fewer than 350,000 clones; approximately 90% were detected once. The ten biggest clones cover about 6.8% of the sample. Sample: peripheral blood. These TCRs come from a woman aged 25 to 39 with COVID-19, enrolled during active disease.

The rearrangement uses TRBV5-1 and TRBJ1-2; no clear D. Looked up from germline, CDR1 is SGHRS and CDR2 is YFSETQ. This CDR3 has 13 residues. Trimming cost V 4 bases and J 6 bases, with 13 bases left between them. CDR3: CASSPWEGDGYTF. DNA of the CDR3: TGCGCCAGCAGCCCTTGGGAGGGTGATGGCTACACCTTC.

The sample holds one count of this clone. The chain combines TRBV30 with TRBJ1-6, with D unclear. With 5 bases removed from V and 5 bases from J, the gap between germline ends came to 4 bases. The CDR3 has 11 amino acids. Germline V gene lookup returns CDR1 GTSNPN and CDR2 SVGIG (reference sequence). Written as DNA, the CDR3 is TGTGCCTGGGACAATAATTCACCCCTCCACTTT. This sequence encodes CAWDNNSPLHF.

The rearrangement uses TRBV10-3 and TRBJ2-3; 7 nucleotides line up with TRBD2. The CDR3 runs to 15 residues. Germline V gene sequence: CDR1 ENHRY, CDR2 SYGVKD. The ends lost 0 bases at V and 4 bases at J; junction bases unmatched: 4. The CDR3 spells CAISESKREADTQYF. DNA for the CDR3: TGTGCCATCAGTGAGTCTAAGCGGGAAGCAGATACGCAGTATTTT.

This rearrangement joins TRBV4-2 to TRBJ1-1; TRBD1 is a possible D gene (6 bases). This CDR3 has 13 residues. The V gene lost 0 bases and the J gene lost 12 bases, with 14 bases spanning the gap. Germline V lookup: CDR1 LGHNA, CDR2 YNFKEQ. The CDR3, as DNA: TGTGCCAGCAGCCAAGAAATAGGGCAGGGGCCTTTCTTT. It yields the protein CASSQEIGQGPFF.

The V call is TRBV7-2, the J call TRBJ1-5, with D perhaps TRBD1 (6 bases). The germline CDR1 and CDR2 sequences are SGHTA and FQGNSA. The CDR3 has 14 amino acids. V lost 1 base to trimming and J lost 4 bases, with 8 bases between them. CDR3 DNA sequence: TGTGCCAGCAGCTTAGGGCAGGGGAATCAGCCCCAGCATTTT. Translation gives CASSLGQGNQPQHF.

The chain links TRBV3-1 (or the pseudogene TRBV3-2) to TRBJ2-7, with TRBD2 identical over 10 bases. The CDR3 runs to 15 residues. Germline assignment: CDR1 LGHDT and CDR2 YNNKEL (reference sequence). The J segment lost 2 bases and the V segment lost 1 base, leaving 2 bases of the junction unmatched. CDR3 amino acids: CASSQGTSGAYEQYF. In DNA form, the CDR3 reads TGTGCCAGCAGCCAAGGGACTAGCGGAGCCTACGAGCAGTACTTC.

The rearrangement uses TRBV4-2 and TRBJ1-4; TRBD1 matches 10 bases. In germline, CDR1 is LGHNA, CDR2 YNFKEQ. The V segment lost 4 bases and the J segment 8 bases; nucleotides outside the gene matches: 7. This CDR3 has 15 amino acids. The CDR3 region has the DNA TGTGCCAGCAGCCGACTCGGGACAGGGGAAGAAAAACTGTTTTTT. This gives the protein CASSRLGTGEEKLFF.

The chain joins TRBV24-1 to TRBJ1-2, with D perhaps matching TRBD1 (6 bases). Germline values: CDR1 KGHDR, CDR2 SFDVKD. CDR3 length: 14 amino acids. V was shortened by 3 bases and J by 8 bases, with 15 bases between the two germline ends. Here the CDR3 DNA reads TGTGCCACCAGTGATATACAGGGCCGGGAAGGCTACACCTTC. It specifies CATSDIQGREGYTF.

Points on this clone: One junction end disagrees with the germline gene, perhaps due to a read error. The chain has TRBV5-4 and TRBJ2-5, with D perhaps matching TRBD2 (6 bases). The V gene's germline CDR1 is SGHNT and CDR2 YYREEE (reference sequence). The CDR3 loop spans 13 amino acids. The CDR3 nucleotides read TGTGCCAGCGCTCTATGGGGGGAAGAGATCCAGTACTTC. It encodes CASALWGEEIQYF.

The chain has TRBV7-6 and TRBJ2-7; TRBD1 aligns across 10 bases. The CDR3 is 16 residues long. Trimming took 4 bases from V and 5 from J; bases not matched to a gene: 11. Germline-derived CDR1 and CDR2 are SGHVS and FNYEAQ. The CDR3 nucleotides read TGTGCCAGCAGCTCCTATAGGGGACAGGGGTCCCACGAGCAGTACTTC. It is translated as CASSSYRGQGSHEQYF.

The rearrangement uses TRBV19 and TRBJ2-3; possible D gene TRBD2, 7 bases. V was shortened by 4 bases and J by 6 bases, with 14 bases between the two germline ends. Germline V gene sequence: CDR1 LNHDA, CDR2 SQIVND (reference sequence). CDR3 length: 14 amino acids. CDR3 in amino acids: CASSNGGQGDTQYF. Here the CDR3 DNA reads TGTGCCAGTAGTAACGGGGGGCAGGGGGATACGCAGTATTTT.

In DNA form, the CDR3 reads TGTGCCAGCAGCTCGGCTAGCGGGAGTTGTAGCAACATTCAGTACTTC. Protein: CASSSASGSCSNIQYF. The rearrangement uses TRBV7-4 and TRBJ2-4; TRBD2 agrees at 10 bases. Germline CDR1 reads SGHVT; CDR2 reads SQSDAQ. This CDR3 has 16 amino acids. V lost 4 bases and J lost 7; bases outside the gene matches: 10.

The chain is built from TRBV11-3 and TRBJ2-6; D is perhaps TRBD1 (5 bases). The CDR3 sequence is 16 residues long. CDR1 and CDR2 (germline): SGHNT, YENEEA. V shed 5 bases and J shed 4 bases, with 15 bases lying between them. The CDR3 reads CASSHQGAEGANVLTF. CDR3 bases: TGTGCCAGCAGCCACCAGGGCGCGGAGGGGGCCAACGTCCTGACTTTC.

V is TRBV6-5 and J is TRBJ2-3; TRBD2 aligns across 7 bases. The length of the CDR3 is 14 residues. Looked up from germline, CDR1 is MNHEY and CDR2 is SVGAGI. Trimming took 6 bases from V and 5 from J; bases not matched to a gene: 8. The DNA of the CDR3 is TGTGCCAGCAGCCGCCGGAGGGAGGGAGATACGCAGTATTTT. Translated, it gives CASSRRREGDTQYF.

The chain joins TRBV6-5 to TRBJ2-7, with 8 nucleotides matching TRBD2. Germline CDR1 reads MNHEY; CDR2 reads SVGAGI. The CDR3 has 15 residues. The J segment lost 2 bases and the V segment lost 1 base, leaving 4 bases of the junction unmatched. The DNA for the CDR3 is TGTGCCAGCAGTTACTTGCTAGCGGGCCCCTACGAGCAGTACTTC. Residues: CASSYLLAGPYEQYF.

The rearrangement links TRBV30 to TRBJ2-2, with D tentatively TRBD2 (5 bases). The CDR3 totals 17 residues. Germline V gives CDR1 GTSNPN, CDR2 SVGIG (reference sequence). V was shortened by 3 bases and J by 0 bases, with 17 bases between the two germline ends. The CDR3: CAWRDQQRPTNTGELFF. CDR3 in DNA: TGTGCCTGGAGAGATCAGCAGCGGCCAACGAACACCGGGGAGCTGTTTTTT.

The chain combines TRBV7-2 with TRBJ1-3; D gene unclear. V lost 5 bases and J lost 0, with 11 bases in between. This CDR3 comprises 15 residues. Germline CDR1 reads SGHTA; CDR2 reads FQGNSA. The DNA of the CDR3 is TGTGCCAGCAGCGTAAGCCAGGCCTCTGGAAACACCATATATTTT. This encodes CASSVSQASGNTIYF.

The rearrangement uses TRBV3-1 (or the pseudogene TRBV3-2) and TRBJ2-2, with D perhaps matching TRBD1 (5 bases). Germline CDR1 LGHDT, CDR2 YNNKEL (reference sequence). The CDR3 loop spans 21 amino acids. V dropped 0 bases and J dropped 1 base, with 24 bases sitting between them. The CDR3, as DNA: TGTGCCAGCAGCCAAGATTTTGTCGGTCGAGACAGACAAGAGAACACCGGGGAGCTGTTTTTT. Translation: CASSQDFVGRDRQENTGELFF.